The 24 T cell receptor beta chains presented below share a single source sample, sequenced in a study of cytomegalovirus exposure and HLA in healthy donors. With 60 Vbeta and 13 Jbeta primers, the PCR was carried out. TCRdb's copy holds only in-frame clones and misses some; the assay was immunoSEQ multiplex PCR. The repertoire table contains about 150,000 clones. Source material: PBMCs. Receptors originate from a woman in her fifties or sixties in good health and CMV-seronegative.

Comments on this clone: A junction boundary mismatches the germline segment, possibly from a read error. This chain connects TRBV7-2 to TRBJ1-1; weak D call: TRBD1 (6 bases). The CDR3 has 13 residues. Germline V lookup: CDR1 SGHTA, CDR2 FQGNSA. The CDR3 is CASSSTGNSEAFF. The CDR3 bases are TGTGCCAGCAGTTCAACAGGGAACAGTGAAGCTTTCTTT.

The chain joins TRBV7-3 to TRBJ1-4; D possibly corresponds to TRBD1 (5 bases). V lost 5 bases, J lost 7 bases, and 14 bases lay in between. This CDR3 has 14 amino acids. In germline, CDR1 is SGHTA, CDR2 FQGTGA. The CDR3 DNA sequence: TGTGCCAGCAGCCAGCAGGGTGCGATTGAAAAACTGTTTTTT. This sequence encodes CASSQQGAIEKLFF.

This chain connects TRBV19 to TRBJ1-5; possible D gene TRBD1, 5 bases. In germline, CDR1 is LNHDA, CDR2 SQIVND (reference sequence). CDR3 length: 14 amino acids. The V end was cut by 3 bases, the J end by 6 bases, with 12 bases between. CDR3 nucleotide sequence: TGTGCCAGTAGTATGAGTCCCGACAGTCAGCCCCAGCATTTT. Its translation is CASSMSPDSQPQHF.

V is TRBV5-4 and J is TRBJ2-1, with D possibly matching TRBD2 (6 bases). CDR1 SGHNT and CDR2 YYREEE come from the germline V gene (reference sequence). The CDR3 consists of 16 residues. Trimming shortened V by 5 bases and J by 1 base, and 16 bases separated the two germline ends. Here the CDR3 reads CASSPGGGVSYNEQFF. The CDR3, as DNA: TGTGCCAGCAGTCCCGGAGGCGGGGTGTCCTACAATGAGCAGTTCTTC.

The CDR3 protein is CASSYSIPTGQGYTF. The CDR3 nucleotides read TGTGCCAGCAGTTACTCGATCCCGACAGGGCAGGGCTACACCTTC. The rearrangement uses TRBV6-7 and TRBJ1-2; 7 positions match TRBD1. TRBV6-7 is an ORF, and what it does is uncertain. Trimming at V came to 0 bases and at J to 8 bases, leaving 9 bases not matched to a gene. This CDR3 region has 15 residues.

The chain recombines TRBV2 with TRBJ1-5; D is unresolved. CDR1 and CDR2 from the germline V gene are SNHLY and FYNNEI. V lost 7 bases to trimming and J lost 0 bases, with 7 bases between them. The CDR3 covers 13 residues. The CDR3 sequence is CASKEYSNQPQHF. In nucleotides, the CDR3 is TGTGCCAGCAAAGAGTATAGCAATCAGCCCCAGCATTTT.

V usage is TRBV28 and J usage is TRBJ1-2; D ambiguous. This CDR3 comprises 13 residues. Trimming removed 6 bases from V and 4 bases from J, with 12 bases in between. CDR1 is MDHEN and CDR2 is SYDVKM in the germline V gene. CDR3 DNA: TGTGCCAGCAGCCTGGGTCGAGGCTATGGCTACACCTTC. This encodes CASSLGRGYGYTF.

The gene calls are TRBV28 and TRBJ2-3; possibly TRBD1 for D (6 bases). Germline lookup yields CDR1 MDHEN and CDR2 SYDVKM. Trimming shortened V by 1 base and J by 0 bases, and 8 bases separated the two germline ends. CDR3 size: 15 residues. The CDR3 spells CASSLLGASTDTQYF. CDR3 nucleotide sequence: TGTGCCAGCAGTTTATTGGGGGCTAGCACAGATACGCAGTATTTT.

V gene TRBV18 combines with J gene TRBJ1-1; a possible D gene is TRBD1 (5 bases). The CDR3 has 15 residues. Per the germline V gene, CDR1 is KGHSH and CDR2 is LQKENI. V was cut by 1 base and J by 5 bases, with 14 bases left in between. CDR3 loop: CASSPRGQVGTEAFF. The CDR3 DNA follows: TGTGCCAGCTCACCACGGGGCCAGGTGGGAACTGAAGCTTTCTTT.

The rearrangement links TRBV2 to TRBJ2-1; possibly TRBD1 for D (6 bases). Per the germline V gene, CDR1 is SNHLY and CDR2 is FYNNEI. This CDR3 region has 14 residues. Trimming left V 7 bases short and J 6 bases short, with 16 bases between. This CDR3 reads CASIPNWGRNEQFF. The CDR3 DNA sequence: TGTGCCAGCATTCCAAACTGGGGGCGCAATGAGCAGTTCTTC.

Remarks on this clone: This same CDR3 is encoded by further DNA sequences in the sample. The chain links TRBV18 to TRBJ2-3; possible D gene TRBD2, 5 bases. V was clipped by 6 bases and J by 4 bases, with 14 bases between them. Germline CDR1 is KGHSH and CDR2 is LQKENI. This CDR3 has 14 amino acids. The CDR3: CASSPSGGPDTQYF. The CDR3 DNA reads as TGTGCCAGCTCCCCCTCGGGCGGGCCAGATACGCAGTATTTT.

The chain couples TRBV28 to TRBJ2-5; D may be TRBD2 (7 bases). V shed 2 bases and J shed 5 bases, with 15 bases lying between them. Looked up from germline, CDR1 is MDHEN and CDR2 is SYDVKM. The length of the CDR3 is 15 residues. The CDR3 loop reads CASSLPSGGGETQYF. The DNA of the CDR3 is TGTGCCAGCAGTTTACCTAGCGGAGGGGGGGAGACCCAGTACTTC. Full variable domain (outside the CDR3, taken from reference TRBV28 and TRBJ2-5): DVKVTQSSRYLVKRTGEKVFLECVQDMDHENMFWYRQDPGLGLRLIYFSYDVKMKEKGDIPEGYSVSREKKERFSLILESASTNQTSMYLCASSLPSGGGETQYFGPGTRLLVL.

V and J are TRBV30 and TRBJ2-7; D call uncertain. Trimming pared 6 bases from V and 5 bases from J, leaving 14 bases between. The CDR3 is made up of 12 amino acids. CDR1 is GTSNPN and CDR2 is SVGIG in the germline V gene (reference sequence). The CDR3 sequence: CACPGTVNEQYF. CDR3 nucleotide sequence: TGTGCCTGTCCAGGAACAGTCAACGAGCAGTACTTC. Full variable domain (missing parts from reference TRBV30 and TRBJ2-7): SQTIHQWPATLVQPVGSPLSLECTVEGTSNPNLYWYRQAAGRGLQLLFYSVGIGQISSEVPQNLSASRPQDRQFILSSKKLLLSDSGFYLCACPGTVNEQYFGPGTRLTVT.

The genes are TRBV5-1 and TRBJ1-5, with TRBD1 matching over 7 bases. Germline V lookup: CDR1 SGHRS, CDR2 YFSETQ. The ends lost 0 bases at V and 7 bases at J; junction bases unmatched: 7. The length of the CDR3 is 15 residues. The CDR3 DNA reads as TGCGCCAGCAGCTTGGCCGGGGACAGAGGGCAGCCCCAGCATTTT. Translating gives CASSLAGDRGQPQHF.

The rearrangement links TRBV18 to TRBJ2-5, with D unresolved. Germline assignment: CDR1 KGHSH and CDR2 LQKENI. The CDR3 totals 14 residues. The V end was cut by 2 bases, the J end by 1 base, with 8 bases between. The CDR3 spells CASSPSTAQETQYF. Written as DNA, the CDR3 is TGTGCCAGCTCACCAAGCACAGCCCAAGAGACCCAGTACTTC.

This rearrangement joins TRBV7-9 to TRBJ2-5; 7 bases are shared with TRBD1. This CDR3 region has 13 residues. The V gene end was trimmed by 5 bases and the J gene end by 7 bases; junction bases not matched to a gene: 7. The V gene's germline CDR1 is SEHNR and CDR2 FQNEAQ (reference sequence). CDR3 in DNA: TGTGCCAGCAGCCCTGACAGGGTCGGGACCCAGTACTTC. Amino acids: CASSPDRVGTQYF.

The V gene is TRBV5-5, the J gene TRBJ2-5, with 7 bases lining up with TRBD1. Germline V lookup: CDR1 SGHKS, CDR2 YYEKEE (reference sequence). The CDR3 covers 14 residues. The junction had 7 bases not matched to a gene; V was cut back by 4 bases and J by 4 bases. The CDR3 spells CASSPTGPPETQYF. The CDR3 DNA reads as TGTGCCAGCAGCCCGACAGGGCCTCCAGAGACCCAGTACTTC.

This chain joins TRBV5-4 and TRBJ2-3; D not resolved. Germline CDR1 is SGHNT and CDR2 is YYREEE (reference sequence). This CDR3 has 13 residues. Trimming shortened V by 4 bases and J by 7 bases, and 13 bases separated the two germline ends. CDR3 loop: CASSLDFTHTQYF. CDR3 bases: TGTGCCAGCAGCCTAGACTTCACCCATACGCAGTATTTT.

V usage is TRBV5-1 and J usage is TRBJ2-7; D call uncertain. The V end lost 0 bases, the J end lost 1 base, and 17 bases lay between the germline ends. Germline V gene data show CDR1 as SGHRS and CDR2 as YFSETQ. CDR3 length equals 17 residues. CDR3 in amino acids: CASSLVFERSISYEQYF. CDR3 bases: TGCGCCAGCAGCTTGGTATTTGAGAGATCGATTTCCTACGAGCAGTACTTC.

The chain couples TRBV4-1 to TRBJ1-1, with 11 bases lining up with TRBD1. CDR3 length equals 15 residues. Per the germline V gene, CDR1 is MGHRA and CDR2 is YSYEKL. V lost 3 bases, J lost 3 bases, and 3 bases stayed unmatched. The CDR3 bases are TGCGCCAGCAGCCATTCGGGACAGGGGGACACTGAAGCTTTCTTT. This gives the protein CASSHSGQGDTEAFF.

The chain has TRBV6-6 and TRBJ2-7; D gene ambiguous. The germline V gene encodes CDR1 MNHNY and CDR2 SVGAGI (reference sequence). This CDR3 spans 16 amino acids. With 2 bases removed from V and 0 bases from J, the gap between germline ends came to 14 bases. This chain's CDR3 is CASSYARVTSSYEQYF. CDR3 bases: TGTGCCAGCAGTTACGCCCGGGTTACAAGCTCCTACGAGCAGTACTTC.

The V gene is TRBV30, the J gene TRBJ2-2; TRBD1 agrees at 9 bases. V dropped 2 bases and J dropped 1; count of bases not matched to a gene: 8. The CDR3 runs to 17 residues. Germline V CDR1 and CDR2: GTSNPN, SVGIG (reference sequence). CDR3: CAWSPRDRVWNTGELFF. The CDR3 region has the DNA TGTGCCTGGAGTCCCCGGGACAGGGTGTGGAACACCGGGGAGCTGTTTTTT.

This rearrangement joins TRBV29-1 to TRBJ2-6; 15 positions agree with TRBD2. The CDR3 is made up of 16 amino acids. V was pared by 4 bases and J by 4 bases, with 2 bases of the junction left unmatched. Germline V CDR1 and CDR2: SQVTM, ANQGSEA. The CDR3 here is CSVGTSGGAGANVLTF. In DNA form, the CDR3 reads TGCAGCGTTGGGACTAGCGGGGGGGCCGGGGCCAACGTCCTGACTTTC.

The J gene is TRBJ2-7, the V gene TRBV9; D remains unclear. V was cut by 0 bases and J by 1 base, with 5 bases left in between. The CDR3 sequence is 13 residues long. Germline loops: CDR1 SGDLS, CDR2 YYNGEE. In DNA form, the CDR3 reads TGTGCCAGCAGCGTAGAACAATCCTACGAGCAGTACTTC. Translation gives CASSVEQSYEQYF.